A single sample is the source of the 22 T cell receptor beta chains below, sequenced in a study of CD8+ T cells in alopecia areata. It was cDNA, reverse transcribed from extracted RNA, that served as the sequencing template. TCRdb's table, derived via immunoSEQ multiplex PCR, lists solely in-frame clones and lacks some. The sample holds about 190,000 clones, about 60% seen once. Treatment indicated: oral pan-JAK inhibitor, 5-10 mg twice daily. This material consisted of CD4+ T cells sorted from blood, taken at week 4, from a patient treated with tofacitinib. The source is a human donor with alopecia areata.

This clone was seen more than once but under ten times. The J gene is TRBJ1-5, the V gene TRBV5-1, with no clear D. This CDR3 is built from 16 residues. Trimming took off 4 bases at V and 2 bases at J, with 16 bases between the two ends. From germline, CDR1 is SGHRS and CDR2 YFSETQ. CDR3 protein: CASSPDPLDGNQPQHF. The CDR3 nucleotides are TGCGCCAGCAGCCCTGACCCCCTTGACGGCAATCAGCCCCAGCATTTT.

This clone came up a few times. The CDR3 reads CASSLVADPRNEQFF. The CDR3 nucleotides read TGTGCCAGCAGCTTGGTAGCGGACCCGCGAAATGAGCAGTTCTTC. The chain is built from TRBV5-4 and TRBJ2-1; TRBD2 is a possible D gene (6 bases). The germline V gene encodes CDR1 SGHNT and CDR2 YYREEE (reference sequence). Trimming removed 0 bases from V and 7 bases from J, with 14 bases in between. The CDR3 length is 15 residues.

The DNA of the CDR3 is TGCAGCGTTGTGATAGGGGTCAGCTCCTACGAGCAGTACTTC. As protein: CSVVIGVSSYEQYF. The chain employs TRBV29-1 and TRBJ2-7, with a weak D call TRBD1 (5 bases). Germline CDR1 is SQVTM and CDR2 is ANQGSEA. CDR3 length: 14 amino acids. V was clipped by 4 bases and J by 0 bases, with 13 bases between them.

The chain carries TRBV6-5 and TRBJ1-1; D unclear. Trimming removed 0 bases from V and 7 bases from J, with 18 bases in between. The CDR3 has 16 residues. Germline V gene lookup returns CDR1 MNHEY and CDR2 SVGAGI. CDR3 sequence: CASSYSSGSAGLEAFF. CDR3 nucleotides: TGTGCCAGCAGTTACTCGTCGGGTTCGGCGGGCCTTGAAGCTTTCTTT.

This clone appeared a single time. The chain links TRBV19 to TRBJ2-7, with D possibly TRBD2 on 6 matching bases. V gave up 8 bases and J gave up 0 bases, with 11 bases separating them. CDR1 is LNHDA, CDR2 SQIVND, per germline (reference sequence). The CDR3 totals 13 residues. CDR3 nucleotides: TGTGCCAGTCGGGCGGGGAGCTCCTACGAGCAGTACTTC. Translating it yields CASRAGSSYEQYF.

The gene calls are TRBV7-2 and TRBJ2-1; D may be TRBD1 or TRBD2 (6 bases each). The V gene's germline CDR1 is SGHTA and CDR2 FQGNSA. The CDR3 consists of 12 residues. V was cut by 5 bases and J by 9 bases, with 11 bases left in between. In DNA form, the CDR3 reads TGTGCCAGCAGCGCAGGAGGGGGTGAGCAGTTCTTC. As protein: CASSAGGGEQFF.

This clone was recorded a few times. Other DNA sequences in the same sample also yield this CDR3. The V gene is TRBV28, the J gene TRBJ2-7; 10 bases line up with TRBD2. The CDR3 has 15 residues. V lost 5 bases, J lost 5 bases, and 9 bases stayed unmatched. Germline V gives CDR1 MDHEN, CDR2 SYDVKM. The CDR3, as DNA: TGTGCCAGCAGTGGGGGGAGGACTAGCGGTGACGAGCAGTACTTC. Translated, it gives CASSGGRTSGDEQYF.

This rearrangement joins TRBV30 to TRBJ2-5, with a weak D call TRBD1 (6 bases). V was clipped by 3 bases and J by 4 bases, with 12 bases between them. Germline lookup yields CDR1 GTSNPN and CDR2 SVGIG (reference sequence). This CDR3 is 13 amino acids long. The CDR3 here is CAWSTGQAETQYF. In nucleotides, the CDR3 is TGTGCCTGGAGCACAGGGCAGGCAGAGACCCAGTACTTC. The entire variable domain, with the rest obtained from reference TRBV30 and TRBJ2-5, is as follows: SQTIHQWPATLVQPVGSPLSLECTVEGTSNPNLYWYRQAAGRGLQLLFYSVGIGQISSEVPQNLSASRPQDRQFILSSKKLLLSDSGFYLCAWSTGQAETQYFGPGTRLLVL.

In its sample, this clone was seen a few times. At the DNA level, this CDR3 is encoded by other sequences in the same sample as well. V is TRBV29-1 and J is TRBJ1-1, with a weak D call TRBD1 (6 bases). The V gene's germline CDR1 is SQVTM and CDR2 ANQGSEA. CDR3 length: 12 residues. Trimming took 4 bases from V and 3 from J, leaving 9 bases between them. CDR3 loop: CSVGRGDTEAFF. DNA of the CDR3: TGCAGCGTTGGCAGGGGAGACACTGAAGCTTTCTTT.

This clone has more than one count but fewer than ten. This chain uses TRBV5-1 with TRBJ2-2, with 10 bases matching TRBD1. Germline assignment: CDR1 SGHRS and CDR2 YFSETQ. The ends lost 4 bases at V and 3 bases at J; junction bases unmatched: 24. CDR3 size: 22 residues. CDR3 protein: CASSLRQGARTGGPLDTGELFF. In DNA, the CDR3 is TGCGCCAGCAGCCTCCGACAGGGGGCGAGGACGGGAGGCCCCCTGGACACCGGGGAGCTGTTTTTT. Complete variable domain (other parts from reference TRBV5-1 and TRBJ2-2): KAGVTQTPRYLIKTRGQQVTLSCSPISGHRSVSWYQQTPGQGLQFLFEYFSETQRNKGNFPGRFSGRQFSNSRSEMNVSTLELGDSALYLCASSLRQGARTGGPLDTGELFFGEGSRLTVL.

This clone was counted between two and nine times. V gene TRBV19 combines with J gene TRBJ2-1; the match to TRBD2 covers 11 bases. CDR1 and CDR2 from the germline V gene are LNHDA and SQIVND (reference sequence). CDR3 length equals 14 residues. V shed 6 bases and J 7 bases; nucleotides not matched to a gene: 5. This CDR3 is CASRPGLAENEQFF. CDR3 nucleotides: TGTGCCAGTAGGCCGGGACTAGCGGAAAATGAGCAGTTCTTC.

V usage is TRBV30 and J usage is TRBJ2-7, with 8 bases lining up with TRBD2. CDR1 GTSNPN and CDR2 SVGIG come from the germline V gene (reference sequence). The V gene end was trimmed by 5 bases and the J gene end by 4 bases; junction bases not matched to a gene: 7. The CDR3 sequence is 13 residues long. CDR3 sequence: CAWGSGRRYEQYF. DNA of the CDR3: TGTGCCTGGGGAAGCGGGAGAAGGTACGAGCAGTACTTC.

V gene TRBV7-2 combines with J gene TRBJ2-7, with D uncertain. Trimming removed 1 base at V and 2 bases at J, with 6 bases between. This CDR3 contains 13 residues. The germline gives CDR1 SGHTA, CDR2 FQGNSA. The CDR3 protein is CASSLGATYEQYF. The CDR3 DNA is TGTGCCAGCAGCTTAGGGGCAACCTACGAGCAGTACTTC.

The chain joins TRBV4-2 to TRBJ1-2, with a weak D call TRBD1 (5 bases). Trimming took off 1 base at V and 8 bases at J, with 11 bases between the two ends. This CDR3 is built from 13 residues. Germline lookup yields CDR1 LGHNA and CDR2 YNFKEQ. The CDR3 nucleotides are TGTGCCAGCAGCCAAGTTTTAGGGGTCGGCTACACCTTC. It is translated as CASSQVLGVGYTF.

The chain combines TRBV4-2 with TRBJ2-1; TRBD2 is a possible D gene (7 bases). There are 14 residues in the CDR3. From germline, CDR1 is LGHNA and CDR2 YNFKEQ. Trimming removed 9 bases at V and 9 bases at J, with 21 bases between. The CDR3 DNA reads as TGTGCCAGTGGGGGCGGGAGCAGGGTCGGTGAGCAGTTCTTC. Its protein is CASGGGSRVGEQFF.

This clone was recorded once. This sequence joins TRBV7-2 and TRBJ2-3, with D possibly being TRBD2 (5 bases). Looked up from germline, CDR1 is SGHTA and CDR2 is FQGNSA. V dropped 2 bases and J dropped 1 base, with 10 bases sitting between them. This CDR3 spans 15 amino acids. The CDR3 is CASSLQAGGTDTQYF. DNA for the CDR3: TGTGCCAGCAGCTTACAGGCCGGGGGCACAGATACGCAGTATTTT.

J is TRBJ2-7 and V is TRBV7-9; D is undetermined. Trimming took off 4 bases at V and 4 bases at J, with 8 bases between the two ends. The CDR3 extends over 12 amino acids. Germline-derived CDR1 and CDR2 are SEHNR and FQNEAQ (reference sequence). Here the CDR3 reads CASSSDYYEQYF. Written as DNA, the CDR3 is TGTGCCAGCAGCTCAGATTATTACGAGCAGTACTTC. The full variable domain, its missing parts supplied by reference TRBV7-9 and TRBJ2-7, is DTGVSQNPRHKITKRGQNVTFRCDPISEHNRLYWYRQTLGQGPEFLTYFQNEAQLEKSRLLSDRFSAERPKGSFSTLEIQRTEQGDSAMYLCASSSDYYEQYFGPGTRLTVT.

The chain uses TRBV7-2 and TRBJ1-4; D is undetermined. The CDR3 loop spans 15 amino acids. Deletions cut 1 base from V and 4 bases from J, with 10 bases between. Germline V gene lookup returns CDR1 SGHTA and CDR2 FQGNSA. CDR3 in DNA: TGTGCCAGCAGCTTAGAGAGGGCCCGTAATGAAAAACTGTTTTTT. Amino acid sequence: CASSLERARNEKLFF.

The genes are TRBV7-9 and TRBJ2-3; D is possibly TRBD1 or TRBD2 (7 bases each). This CDR3 region has 16 residues. The V and J ends lost 5 bases and 6 bases respectively, with 21 bases between them. Per germline, CDR1 SEHNR and CDR2 FQNEAQ (reference sequence). CDR3 DNA: TGTGCCAGCAGCCCTAACAGGGAGGGGGCTCTGGATACGCAGTATTTT. This encodes CASSPNREGALDTQYF.

The chain employs TRBV10-3 and TRBJ1-2; D gene ambiguous. Germline assignment: CDR1 ENHRY and CDR2 SYGVKD. Trimming pared 10 bases from V and 4 bases from J, leaving 10 bases between. The CDR3 runs 11 residues. CDR3 region: CATGYTYGYTF. The CDR3 region has the DNA TGTGCCACCGGTTATACCTATGGCTACACCTTC.

The CDR3, as DNA: TGCGCCAGCAGTCATGACAGTTACTCCTACGAGCAGTACTTC. Its translation is CASSHDSYSYEQYF. The chain uses TRBV4-1 and TRBJ2-7; a weak D match, TRBD1 (5 bases). The CDR3 consists of 14 residues. Trimming stripped 6 bases from V and 0 bases from J, with 12 bases between. Germline V CDR1 and CDR2: MGHRA, YSYEKL.

The CDR3: CASSEWTGLYEKLFF. CDR3 sequence (DNA): TGTGCCAGCAGTGAATGGACAGGACTTTATGAAAAACTGTTTTTT. The rearrangement joins TRBV25-1 to TRBJ1-4; 7 bases align to TRBD1. Trimming took 1 base from V and 6 from J; bases not matched to a gene: 5. This CDR3 has 15 amino acids. Germline V CDR1 and CDR2: MGHDK, SYGVNS.